The T cell receptor beta chain under discussion was sequenced for a study of blood T cell repertoires in COVID-19. Study information: PBMCs, B-cell-depleted T cells, or T cells were the source of the cDNA or gDNA that made up the material.

This table comes from immunoSEQ multiplex PCR, and its TCRdb copy is limited to in-frame clones, with some not included. Here the sample spans 250,000 to 350,000 clones, approximately 85% being singletons. The CDR3 is 15 amino acids. The V gene lost 3 bases and the J gene lost 3 bases, with 11 bases spanning the gap. Germline CDR1 reads SEHNR; CDR2 reads FQNEAQ (reference sequence). The sequence was collected from a human donor with COVID-19, enrolled during active disease. The donor label of this sample is uncertain. The rearrangement joins TRBV7-9 to TRBJ1-4; a weak D match, TRBD1 (5 bases). The sample was peripheral blood. This chain's CDR3 is CASSLTDRPNEKLFF. The CDR3 DNA follows: TGTGCCAGCAGCTTGACCGACAGACCTAATGAAAAACTGTTTTTT.